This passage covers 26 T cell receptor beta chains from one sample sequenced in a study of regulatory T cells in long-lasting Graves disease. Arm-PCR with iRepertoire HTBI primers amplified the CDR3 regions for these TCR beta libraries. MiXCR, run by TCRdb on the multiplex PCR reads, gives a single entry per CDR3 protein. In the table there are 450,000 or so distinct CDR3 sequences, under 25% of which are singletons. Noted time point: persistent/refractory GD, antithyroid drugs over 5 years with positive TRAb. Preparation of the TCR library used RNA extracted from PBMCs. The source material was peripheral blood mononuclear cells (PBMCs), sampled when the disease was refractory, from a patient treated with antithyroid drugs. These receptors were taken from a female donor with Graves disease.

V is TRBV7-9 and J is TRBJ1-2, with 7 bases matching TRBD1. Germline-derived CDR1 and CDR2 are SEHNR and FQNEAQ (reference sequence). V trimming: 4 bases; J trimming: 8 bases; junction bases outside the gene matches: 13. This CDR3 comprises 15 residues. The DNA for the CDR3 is TGTGCCAGCAGCTCGCAACAGGGGCCACTGGGGGGCTACACCTTC. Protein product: CASSSQQGPLGGYTF.

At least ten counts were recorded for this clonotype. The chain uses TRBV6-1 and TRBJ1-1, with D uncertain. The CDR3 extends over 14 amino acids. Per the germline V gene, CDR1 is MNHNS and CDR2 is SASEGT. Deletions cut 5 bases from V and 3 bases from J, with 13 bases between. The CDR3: CASSTNVGYTEAFF. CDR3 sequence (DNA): TGTGCCAGCAGTACCAATGTGGGGTACACTGAAGCTTTCTTT.

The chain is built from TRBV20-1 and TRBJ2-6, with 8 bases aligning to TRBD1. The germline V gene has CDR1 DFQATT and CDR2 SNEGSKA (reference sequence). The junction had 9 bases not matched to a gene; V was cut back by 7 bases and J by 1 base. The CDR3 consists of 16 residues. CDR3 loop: CSVIGQGRSGANVLTF. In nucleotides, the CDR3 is TGCAGTGTCATAGGACAGGGACGGTCTGGGGCCAACGTCCTGACTTTC.

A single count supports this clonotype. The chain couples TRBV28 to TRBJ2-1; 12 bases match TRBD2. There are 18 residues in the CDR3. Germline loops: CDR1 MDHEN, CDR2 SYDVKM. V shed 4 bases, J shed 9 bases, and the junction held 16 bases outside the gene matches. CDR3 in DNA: TGTGCCAGCAGTTCGATTTTAAATCTAGCGGGAGGGTGGGTTGAGCAGTTCTTC. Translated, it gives CASSSILNLAGGWVEQFF.

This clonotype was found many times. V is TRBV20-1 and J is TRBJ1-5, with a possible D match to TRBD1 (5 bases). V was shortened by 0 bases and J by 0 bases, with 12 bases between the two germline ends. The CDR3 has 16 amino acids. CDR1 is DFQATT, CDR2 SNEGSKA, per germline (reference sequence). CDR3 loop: CSAREWGRDSNQPQHF. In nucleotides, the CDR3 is TGCAGTGCTAGAGAATGGGGCAGAGATAGCAATCAGCCCCAGCATTTT.

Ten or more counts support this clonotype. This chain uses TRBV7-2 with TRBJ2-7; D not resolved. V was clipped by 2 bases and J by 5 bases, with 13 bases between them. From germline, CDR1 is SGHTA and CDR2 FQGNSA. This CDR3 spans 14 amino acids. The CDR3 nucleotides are TGTGCCAGCAGCTTACTGAGTGTCAGTCACGAGCAGTACTTC. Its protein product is CASSLLSVSHEQYF.

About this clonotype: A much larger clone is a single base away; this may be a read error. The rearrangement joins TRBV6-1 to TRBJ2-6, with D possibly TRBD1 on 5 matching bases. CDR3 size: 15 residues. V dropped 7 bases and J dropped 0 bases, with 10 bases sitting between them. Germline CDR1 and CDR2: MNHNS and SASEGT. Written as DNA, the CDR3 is TGTGCCAGCAATTCCGGACACTCTGGGGCCAACGTCCTGACTTTC. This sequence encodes CASNSGHSGANVLTF.

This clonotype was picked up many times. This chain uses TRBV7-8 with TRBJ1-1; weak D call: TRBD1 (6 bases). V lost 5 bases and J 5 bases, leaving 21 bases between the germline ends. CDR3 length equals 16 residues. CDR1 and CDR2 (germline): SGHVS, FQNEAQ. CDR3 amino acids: CASSLYRVGFKTEAFF. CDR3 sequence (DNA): TGTGCCAGCAGCCTCTACAGGGTCGGGTTTAAGACTGAAGCTTTCTTT.

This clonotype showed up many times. For the CDR3, the DNA is TGTGCCAGCAGGGAATACCGGACAGTTGTGGAGCAGTTCTTC. Its translation is CASREYRTVVEQFF. The chain combines TRBV28 with TRBJ2-1; D is perhaps TRBD1 (6 bases). The germline V and J ends were trimmed by 6 bases and 10 bases, with 19 bases remaining between them. This CDR3 has 14 residues. Germline V gene data show CDR1 as MDHEN and CDR2 as SYDVKM.

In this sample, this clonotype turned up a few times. This chain's CDR3 is CASSSRTVPKNIQYF. In DNA form, the CDR3 reads TGTGCCAGTAGCTCTCGGACAGTTCCCAAAAACATTCAGTACTTC. This chain joins TRBV19 and TRBJ2-4, with D possibly TRBD1 on 6 matching bases. The V and J ends lost 6 bases and 2 bases respectively, with 14 bases between them. This CDR3 contains 15 residues. Germline CDR1 reads LNHDA; CDR2 reads SQIVND (reference sequence).

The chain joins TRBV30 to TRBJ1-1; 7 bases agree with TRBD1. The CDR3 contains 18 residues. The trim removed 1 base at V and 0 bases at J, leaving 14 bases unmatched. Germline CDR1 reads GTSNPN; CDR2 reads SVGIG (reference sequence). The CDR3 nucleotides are TGTGCCTGGAGTGAGTCCCTACCGGGACAGAGCATGAACACTGAAGCTTTCTTT. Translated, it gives CAWSESLPGQSMNTEAFF.

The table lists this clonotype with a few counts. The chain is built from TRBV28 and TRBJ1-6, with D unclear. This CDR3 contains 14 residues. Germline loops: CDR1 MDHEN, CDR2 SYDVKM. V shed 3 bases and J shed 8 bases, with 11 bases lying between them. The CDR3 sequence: CASSLLGKDSPLHF. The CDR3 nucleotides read TGTGCCAGCAGTTTGTTAGGGAAGGATTCACCCCTCCACTTT.

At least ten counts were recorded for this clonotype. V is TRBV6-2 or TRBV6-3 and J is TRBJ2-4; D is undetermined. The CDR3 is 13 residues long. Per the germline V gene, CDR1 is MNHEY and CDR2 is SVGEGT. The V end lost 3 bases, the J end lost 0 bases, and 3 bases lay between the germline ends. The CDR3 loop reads CASSYGAKNIQYF. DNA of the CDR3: TGTGCCAGCAGTTATGGAGCCAAAAACATTCAGTACTTC.

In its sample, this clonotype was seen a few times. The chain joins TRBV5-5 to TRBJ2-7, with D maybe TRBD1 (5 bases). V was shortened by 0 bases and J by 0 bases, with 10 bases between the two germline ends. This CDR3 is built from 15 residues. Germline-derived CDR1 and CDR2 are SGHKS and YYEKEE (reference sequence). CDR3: CASSLEQGISYEQYF. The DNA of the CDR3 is TGTGCCAGCAGCTTGGAGCAGGGAATCTCCTACGAGCAGTACTTC.

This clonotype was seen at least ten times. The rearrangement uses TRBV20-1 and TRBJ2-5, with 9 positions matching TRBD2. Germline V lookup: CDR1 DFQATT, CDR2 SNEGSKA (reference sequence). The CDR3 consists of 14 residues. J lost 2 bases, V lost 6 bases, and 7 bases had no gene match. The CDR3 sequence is CSAVRSGGQETQYF. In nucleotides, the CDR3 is TGCAGTGCCGTACGTAGCGGGGGACAAGAGACCCAGTACTTC.

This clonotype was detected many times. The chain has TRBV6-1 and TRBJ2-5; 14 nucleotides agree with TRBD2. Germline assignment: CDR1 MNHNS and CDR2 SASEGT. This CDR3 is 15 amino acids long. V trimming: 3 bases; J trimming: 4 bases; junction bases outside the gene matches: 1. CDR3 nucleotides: TGTGCCAGCAGTGACGGGACTAGCGGGAGAGAGACCCAGTACTTC. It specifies CASSDGTSGRETQYF.

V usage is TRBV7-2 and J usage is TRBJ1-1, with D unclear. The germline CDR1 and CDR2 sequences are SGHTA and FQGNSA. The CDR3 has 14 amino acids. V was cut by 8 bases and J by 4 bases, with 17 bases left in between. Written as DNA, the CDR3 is TGTGCCAGCGGGCGCGGGGATGGAGGCACTGAAGCTTTCTTT. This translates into CASGRGDGGTEAFF.

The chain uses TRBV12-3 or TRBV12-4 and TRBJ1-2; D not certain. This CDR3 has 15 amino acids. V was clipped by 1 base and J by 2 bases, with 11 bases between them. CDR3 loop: CASSLEVGRNYGYTF. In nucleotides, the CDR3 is TGTGCCAGCAGTTTAGAGGTTGGAAGAAACTATGGCTACACCTTC.

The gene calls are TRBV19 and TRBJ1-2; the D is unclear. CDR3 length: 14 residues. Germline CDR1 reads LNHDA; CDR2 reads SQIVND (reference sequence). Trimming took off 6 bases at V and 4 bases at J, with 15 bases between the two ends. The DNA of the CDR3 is TGTGCCAGTAGCCTAAGTCAGAGCGCCTATGGCTACACCTTC. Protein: CASSLSQSAYGYTF.

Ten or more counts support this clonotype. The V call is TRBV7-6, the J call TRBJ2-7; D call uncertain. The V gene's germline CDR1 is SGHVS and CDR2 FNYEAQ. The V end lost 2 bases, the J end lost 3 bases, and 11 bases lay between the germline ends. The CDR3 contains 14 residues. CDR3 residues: CASSLLGKGYEQYF. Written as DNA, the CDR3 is TGTGCCAGCAGCTTACTGGGGAAAGGCTACGAGCAGTACTTC.

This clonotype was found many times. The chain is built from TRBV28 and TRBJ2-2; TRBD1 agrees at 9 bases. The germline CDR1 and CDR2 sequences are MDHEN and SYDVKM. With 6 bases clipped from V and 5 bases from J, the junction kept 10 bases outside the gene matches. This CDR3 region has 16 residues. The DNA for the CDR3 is TGTGCCAGCAGACTTCCCGGGACAGGGAATACCGGGGAGCTGTTTTTT. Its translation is CASRLPGTGNTGELFF.

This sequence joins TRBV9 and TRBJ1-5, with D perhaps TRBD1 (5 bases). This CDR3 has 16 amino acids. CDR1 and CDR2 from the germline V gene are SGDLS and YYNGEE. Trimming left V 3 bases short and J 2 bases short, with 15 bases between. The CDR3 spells CASSGPGLRGNQPQHF. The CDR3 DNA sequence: TGTGCCAGCAGCGGACCGGGACTCAGAGGCAATCAGCCCCAGCATTTT. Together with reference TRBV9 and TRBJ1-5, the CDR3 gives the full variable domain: DSGVTQTPKHLITATGQRVTLRCSPRSGDLSVYWYQQSLDQGLQFLIQYYNGEERAKGNILERFSAQQFPDLHSELNLSSLELGDSALYFCASSGPGLRGNQPQHFGDGTRLSIL.

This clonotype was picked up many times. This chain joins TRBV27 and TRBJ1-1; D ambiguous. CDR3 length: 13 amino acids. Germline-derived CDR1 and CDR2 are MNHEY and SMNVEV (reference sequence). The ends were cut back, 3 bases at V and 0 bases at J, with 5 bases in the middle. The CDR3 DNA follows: TGTGCCAGCAGTTTCTCAATGAACACTGAAGCTTTCTTT. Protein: CASSFSMNTEAFF.

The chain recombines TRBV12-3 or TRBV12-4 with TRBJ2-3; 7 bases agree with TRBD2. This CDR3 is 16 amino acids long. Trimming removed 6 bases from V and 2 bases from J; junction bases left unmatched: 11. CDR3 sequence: CASSRSGRGYTDTQYF. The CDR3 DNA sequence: TGTGCCAGCAGCCGATCTGGGCGGGGGTACACAGATACGCAGTATTTT.

The CDR3 coding sequence is TGTGCCAGCAGTTTAGCCCAGGGACAGGGGTTCGAAGCTTTCTTT. Translated, it gives CASSLAQGQGFEAFF. This chain uses TRBV12-3 or TRBV12-4 with TRBJ1-1; 10 bases agree with TRBD1. CDR3 length: 15 residues. After removal of 0 bases from V and 8 bases from J, the junction contained 6 bases not matched to a gene.

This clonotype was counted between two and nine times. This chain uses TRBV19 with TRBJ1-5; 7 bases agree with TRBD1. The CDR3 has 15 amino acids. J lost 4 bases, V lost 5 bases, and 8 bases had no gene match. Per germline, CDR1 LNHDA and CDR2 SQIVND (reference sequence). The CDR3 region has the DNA TGTGCCAGTAGTCCACTGACAGGGCGGAATCAGCCCCAGCATTTT. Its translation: CASSPLTGRNQPQHF.